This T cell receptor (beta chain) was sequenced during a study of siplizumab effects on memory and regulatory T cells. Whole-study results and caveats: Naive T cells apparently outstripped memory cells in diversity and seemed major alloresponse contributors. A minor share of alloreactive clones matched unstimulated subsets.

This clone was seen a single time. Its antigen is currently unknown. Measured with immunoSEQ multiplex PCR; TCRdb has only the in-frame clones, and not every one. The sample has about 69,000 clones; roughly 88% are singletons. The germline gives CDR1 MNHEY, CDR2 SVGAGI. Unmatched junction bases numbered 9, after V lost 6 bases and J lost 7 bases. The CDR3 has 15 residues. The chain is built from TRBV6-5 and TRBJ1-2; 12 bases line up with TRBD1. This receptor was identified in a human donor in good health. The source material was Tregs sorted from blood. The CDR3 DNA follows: TGTGCCAGCAGCCACGCGGGACAGGGGGCGCTTGGCTACACCTTC. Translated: CASSHAGQGALGYTF.